One sample yielded the 32 T cell receptor beta chains listed below, sequenced in a study of early T cells in non-severe SARS-CoV-2 infection (dated by TCRdb to the early 2020s). The library was made by 5' RACE. The reads were generated on a NextSeq 500. In TCRdb, the public reads were trimmed at Q25 with fastp and aligned with MiXCR, with productive beta chains retained. Each entry merges the rows of one CDR3 protein and shows their most common DNA and genes. Within this sample are some 120,000 distinct CDR3 sequences, with more than 13% of them counted one time only. 21% of the sample comes from the top ten. Sequenced: whole blood. The receptor set was obtained from an adult who was a healthcare worker with PCR-confirmed SARS-CoV-2 infection or an uninfected control (not recorded which).

This clonotype occurred a few times. CDR3 bases: TGCAGTGTCGCGGGGGCGGCCCCCTACAATGAGCAGTTCTTC. Amino acid sequence: CSVAGAAPYNEQFF. This chain joins TRBV20-1 and TRBJ2-1; D possibly corresponds to TRBD2 (7 bases). With 7 bases removed from V and 2 bases from J, the gap between germline ends came to 15 bases. From germline, CDR1 is DFQATT and CDR2 SNEGSKA (reference sequence). The CDR3 has 14 amino acids.

The chain is built from TRBV3-1 and TRBJ2-1, with D possibly being TRBD2 (6 bases). Germline V gene lookup returns CDR1 LGHDT and CDR2 YNNKEL (reference sequence). Trimming took 8 bases from V and 8 from J, leaving 7 bases between them. This CDR3 spans 10 amino acids. This CDR3 is CASGDYEQFF. The CDR3 DNA reads as TGTGCCAGCGGGGACTATGAGCAGTTCTTC.

V and J are TRBV5-6 and TRBJ2-6; the D is unclear. V lost 4 bases, J lost 4 bases, and 12 bases lay in between. The germline V gene encodes CDR1 SGHDT and CDR2 YYEEEE. This CDR3 has 15 amino acids. The CDR3 loop is CASSPRRYGANVLTF. CDR3 in DNA: TGTGCCAGCAGCCCGCGCCGGTACGGGGCCAACGTCCTGACTTTC.

This clonotype is medium-sized in the sample. The V gene is TRBV5-4, the J gene TRBJ1-2; D not certain. This CDR3 is 12 amino acids long. CDR1 is SGHNT and CDR2 is YYREEE in the germline V gene (reference sequence). With 5 bases removed from V and 8 bases from J, the gap between germline ends came to 13 bases. Here the CDR3 DNA reads TGTGCCAGCAGACGCGAGGACGGGGGCTACACCTTC. Protein product: CASRREDGGYTF.

The CDR3 reads CASSDGQTFKELFF. The CDR3 nucleotides are TGTGCCAGCAGTGACGGACAGACCTTTAAAGAACTGTTTTTT. The chain employs TRBV6-6 and TRBJ1-4; TRBD1 is a possible D gene (6 bases). Trimming pared 5 bases from V and 12 bases from J, leaving 19 bases between. Germline assignment: CDR1 MNHNY and CDR2 SVGAGI (reference sequence). The CDR3 loop spans 14 amino acids.

This clonotype has a count of ten or more. The rearrangement links TRBV20-1 to TRBJ2-1; 7 nucleotides agree with TRBD1. The germline V gene encodes CDR1 DFQATT and CDR2 SNEGSKA (reference sequence). There are 16 residues in the CDR3. With V trimmed by 1 base and J by 6 bases, 12 bases remained unmatched. The CDR3 reads CSARGVPGTDGNEQFF. The CDR3 DNA reads TGCAGTGCTAGAGGCGTCCCCGGGACAGACGGCAATGAGCAGTTCTTC.

This clonotype appeared a few times. V and J are TRBV7-9 and TRBJ1-2; 8 nucleotides align to TRBD1. CDR1 SEHNR and CDR2 FQNEAQ come from the germline V gene (reference sequence). The CDR3 consists of 14 residues. Losses at the gene ends were 1 base for V and 8 bases for J; bases not matched to a gene: 6. The CDR3: CASSLGGQGRGYTF. CDR3 DNA sequence: TGTGCCAGCAGCTTAGGAGGACAGGGAAGAGGCTACACCTTC.

CDR3 in DNA: TGTGCCAGCAGGCCGGGACAGGCGGGGAGTGGCTACACCTTC. It translates to CASRPGQAGSGYTF. The rearrangement links TRBV3-1 to TRBJ1-2; 8 nucleotides line up with TRBD1. The CDR3 extends over 14 amino acids. The V and J ends lost 6 bases and 7 bases, in that order; junction bases with no gene match: 10. Germline CDR1 reads LGHDT; CDR2 reads YNNKEL (reference sequence).

The chain carries TRBV30 and TRBJ2-7, with a weak D call TRBD1 (6 bases). The germline V gene has CDR1 GTSNPN and CDR2 SVGIG (reference sequence). This CDR3 region has 13 residues. The ends were cut back, 3 bases at V and 2 bases at J, with 11 bases in the middle. CDR3 protein: CAWSRDTTYEQYF. CDR3 nucleotides: TGTGCCTGGAGCCGGGACACGACCTACGAGCAGTACTTC.

This clonotype was recorded a few times. V gene TRBV20-1 combines with J gene TRBJ1-6; unclear D gene. The germline V and J ends were trimmed by 0 bases and 0 bases, with 12 bases remaining between them. In germline, CDR1 is DFQATT, CDR2 SNEGSKA (reference sequence). The CDR3 contains 17 residues. The CDR3 loop is CSARDRSRSSYNSPLHF. CDR3 DNA sequence: TGCAGTGCTAGAGATCGTAGCCGGAGCTCCTATAATTCACCCCTCCACTTT.

This rearrangement joins TRBV4-2 to TRBJ2-1, with D perhaps TRBD1 or TRBD2 (5 bases each). Trimming shortened V by 6 bases and J by 6 bases, and 12 bases separated the two germline ends. Germline V gives CDR1 LGHNA, CDR2 YNFKEQ. This CDR3 has 13 amino acids. CDR3 residues: CASRGVSRNEQFF. CDR3 DNA sequence: TGTGCCAGCAGGGGGGTGAGTCGCAATGAGCAGTTCTTC.

The chain joins TRBV2 to TRBJ1-1, with D uncertain. This CDR3 comprises 14 residues. Germline assignment: CDR1 SNHLY and CDR2 FYNNEI. The ends were cut back, 7 bases at V and 0 bases at J, with 12 bases in the middle. In DNA, the CDR3 is TGTGCCAGCAAGTCGGGGAACATGAACACTGAAGCTTTCTTT. It yields the protein CASKSGNMNTEAFF.

This clonotype was counted a few times. V gene TRBV10-2 combines with J gene TRBJ1-1; 11 bases map to TRBD1. Germline V gives CDR1 WSHSY, CDR2 SAAADI. V shed 6 bases and J 9 bases; nucleotides not matched to a gene: 3. The length of the CDR3 is 12 residues. CDR3 sequence: CASRDRGQKAFF. DNA for the CDR3: TGCGCCAGCAGGGACAGGGGGCAAAAAGCTTTCTTT.

This clonotype appeared a few times. This rearrangement joins TRBV6-6 to TRBJ2-4; 12 bases are shared with TRBD2. The CDR3 length is 14 residues. V gave up 6 bases and J gave up 6 bases; unmatched junction bases: 3. CDR1 is MNHNY, CDR2 SVGAGI, per germline (reference sequence). CDR3 in DNA: TGTGCCAGCAGGGCTAGCGGGGGGGCAAACATTCAGTACTTC. Protein: CASRASGGANIQYF.

This clonotype was counted ten times or more. This chain joins TRBV7-9 and TRBJ1-1; no clear D gene. Germline V lookup: CDR1 SEHNR, CDR2 FQNEAQ (reference sequence). The CDR3 is 14 residues long. V gave up 1 base and J gave up 0 bases, with 6 bases separating them. This CDR3 reads CASSLGQMNTEAFF. CDR3 nucleotide sequence: TGTGCCAGCAGCTTAGGTCAGATGAACACTGAAGCTTTCTTT. Together with reference TRBV7-9 and TRBJ1-1, the CDR3 gives the full variable domain: DTGVSQNPRHKITKRGQNVTFRCDPISEHNRLYWYRQTLGQGPEFLTYFQNEAQLEKSRLLSDRFSAERPKGSFSTLEIQRTEQGDSAMYLCASSLGQMNTEAFFGQGTRLTVV.

This clonotype was detected only a few times. V usage is TRBV6-6 and J usage is TRBJ2-5, with 8 nucleotides matching TRBD2. This CDR3 is built from 16 residues. Losses at the gene ends were 4 bases for V and 2 bases for J; bases not matched to a gene: 9. CDR1 is MNHNY, CDR2 SVGAGI, per germline (reference sequence). CDR3 sequence: CASSSVGSGGQETQYF. The CDR3 nucleotides are TGTGCCAGCAGTTCTGTCGGAAGCGGGGGACAAGAGACCCAGTACTTC.

J is TRBJ2-3 and V is TRBV3-1; D remains ambiguous. The germline gives CDR1 LGHDT, CDR2 YNNKEL (reference sequence). This CDR3 has 15 residues. V dropped 4 bases and J dropped 0 bases, with 11 bases sitting between them. Written as DNA, the CDR3 is TGTGCCAGCAGCCTCCGCGCCGGGAGCACAGATACGCAGTATTTT. Protein sequence: CASSLRAGSTDTQYF.

The gene calls are TRBV19 and TRBJ1-5; D is ambiguous. Trimming took 4 bases from V and 2 from J, leaving 6 bases between them. Germline V gene sequence: CDR1 LNHDA, CDR2 SQIVND (reference sequence). This CDR3 comprises 13 residues. Here the CDR3 reads CASSRSGNQPQHF. CDR3 nucleotide sequence: TGTGCCAGTAGTAGATCGGGCAATCAGCCCCAGCATTTT.

In its sample, this clonotype was seen many times. The chain is built from TRBV11-2 and TRBJ2-5; D ambiguous. Germline V gene data show CDR1 as SGHAT and CDR2 as FQNNGV. The V end was cut by 3 bases, the J end by 4 bases, with 9 bases between. The CDR3 loop spans 13 amino acids. The CDR3 sequence is CASSLGSRETQYF. The CDR3 bases are TGTGCCAGCAGCTTGGGTAGTCGAGAGACCCAGTACTTC.

This clonotype occurred once. This chain links TRBV19 with TRBJ2-3; 11 nucleotides match TRBD2. Trimming at V came to 5 bases and at J to 7 bases, leaving 8 bases not matched to a gene. CDR3 length equals 15 residues. Germline CDR1 and CDR2: LNHDA and SQIVND (reference sequence). The chain's CDR3 is CASSPLAGGLNTQYF. In DNA, the CDR3 is TGTGCCAGTAGTCCTCTAGCGGGGGGTTTGAATACGCAGTATTTT.

This clonotype was seen a few times. The chain employs TRBV5-1 and TRBJ2-7, with D possibly being TRBD1 (6 bases). CDR3 length: 15 residues. The ends were cut back, 1 base at V and 2 bases at J, with 13 bases in the middle. The germline V gene encodes CDR1 SGHRS and CDR2 YFSETQ. The CDR3 DNA follows: TGCGCCAGCAGCTTGTTAGGGGGACGAACCTACGAGCAGTACTTC. As protein: CASSLLGGRTYEQYF.

This clonotype was seen repeatedly, ten times or more. The V call is TRBV7-9, the J call TRBJ1-1, with D unresolved. This CDR3 has 14 amino acids. Germline V gives CDR1 SEHNR, CDR2 FQNEAQ (reference sequence). V lost 2 bases, J lost 0 bases, and 7 bases lay in between. The CDR3 nucleotides read TGTGCCAGCAGCTTATATGGCCTGAACACTGAAGCTTTCTTT. Its translation: CASSLYGLNTEAFF.

Ten or more counts support this clonotype. The chain combines TRBV7-9 with TRBJ2-1; D unresolved. V was clipped by 1 base and J by 0 bases, with 10 bases between them. The CDR3 is made up of 16 amino acids. Germline V lookup: CDR1 SEHNR, CDR2 FQNEAQ (reference sequence). CDR3 nucleotide sequence: TGTGCCAGCAGCTTAGGAGACACGAGCTCCTACAATGAGCAGTTCTTC. Amino acid sequence: CASSLGDTSSYNEQFF. Combining the CDR3 with reference TRBV7-9 and TRBJ2-1 gives the whole variable domain DTGVSQNPRHKITKRGQNVTFRCDPISEHNRLYWYRQTLGQGPEFLTYFQNEAQLEKSRLLSDRFSAERPKGSFSTLEIQRTEQGDSAMYLCASSLGDTSSYNEQFFGPGTRLTVL.

This clonotype turned up a few times. The J gene is TRBJ2-6, the V gene TRBV9, with a tentative D call TRBD1 (6 bases). The germline gives CDR1 SGDLS, CDR2 YYNGEE. V lost 6 bases and J lost 0, with 19 bases in between. The CDR3 loop spans 18 amino acids. The CDR3 loop is CASTKAQGLTSGANVLTF. The CDR3 bases are TGTGCCAGCACCAAAGCCCAGGGGTTAACCTCTGGGGCCAACGTCCTGACTTTC.

The chain combines TRBV20-1 with TRBJ2-5, with 15 bases lining up with TRBD2. The trim removed 8 bases at V and 10 bases at J, leaving 11 bases unmatched. Looked up from germline, CDR1 is DFQATT and CDR2 is SNEGSKA (reference sequence). This CDR3 has 14 amino acids. The CDR3 is CSFQLGLAGGDQYF. CDR3 coding DNA: TGCAGTTTTCAACTAGGACTAGCGGGGGGGGACCAGTACTTC.

This clonotype was observed a handful of times. V usage is TRBV7-6 and J usage is TRBJ1-4; 7 positions match TRBD1. The trim removed 6 bases at V and 2 bases at J, leaving 3 bases unmatched. Germline V CDR1 and CDR2: SGHVS, FNYEAQ. CDR3 size: 14 residues. CDR3 sequence reads: CASRPGGTNEKLFF. In nucleotides, the CDR3 is TGTGCCAGCAGACCAGGGGGGACTAATGAAAAACTGTTTTTT.

CDR3 DNA: TGTGCAAGTCGCTCAGACACCGGGGAGCTGTTTTTT. Translation gives CASRSDTGELFF. This chain connects TRBV12-2 to TRBJ2-2. TRBV12-2 is recorded as a pseudogene. The CDR3 sequence is 12 residues long.

The J gene is TRBJ1-2, the V gene TRBV29-1, with a tentative D call TRBD1 (6 bases). The CDR3 runs 14 residues. Germline loops: CDR1 SQVTM, CDR2 ANQGSEA. V was cut by 4 bases and J by 7 bases, with 19 bases left in between. The CDR3 spells CSVGAGGPLGGYTF. The CDR3 DNA is TGCAGCGTTGGGGCGGGGGGCCCGCTCGGTGGCTACACCTTC. Complete variable domain (other parts from reference TRBV29-1 and TRBJ1-2): SAVISQKPSRDICQRGTSLTIQCQVDSQVTMMFWYRQQPGQSLTLIATANQGSEATYESGFVIDKFPISRPNLTFSTLTVSNMSPEDSSIYLCSVGAGGPLGGYTFGSGTRLTVV.

This clonotype was detected a few times. The chain links TRBV10-3 to TRBJ2-3; D perhaps matches TRBD2 (6 bases). Trimming stripped 6 bases from V and 2 bases from J, with 12 bases between. Germline CDR1 ENHRY, CDR2 SYGVKD. The CDR3 sequence is 14 residues long. The CDR3 sequence is CAIRPGLNTDTQYF. The CDR3 nucleotides read TGTGCCATCAGGCCGGGACTGAACACAGATACGCAGTATTTT.

This chain uses TRBV15 with TRBJ1-6, with a weak D call TRBD1 (6 bases). The CDR3 runs 18 residues. From germline, CDR1 is LNHNV and CDR2 YYDKDF (reference sequence). Trimming pared 0 bases from V and 0 bases from J, leaving 12 bases between. This CDR3 reads CATSRDVQGISYNSPLHF. The CDR3 DNA sequence: TGTGCCACCAGCAGAGATGTCCAGGGGATCTCCTATAATTCACCCCTCCACTTT.

In this sample, this clonotype turned up many times. The rearrangement links TRBV20-1 to TRBJ1-1; no clear D gene. The V gene lost 6 bases and the J gene lost 1 base, with 3 bases spanning the gap. From germline, CDR1 is DFQATT and CDR2 SNEGSKA (reference sequence). The CDR3 is made up of 10 amino acids. CDR3 sequence: CSAKNTEAFF. The CDR3 coding sequence is TGCAGTGCAAAGAACACTGAAGCTTTCTTT.

This clonotype was picked up a small number of times. This chain uses TRBV7-9 with TRBJ2-7; 8 positions agree with TRBD2. Germline trimming cut 2 bases from V and 2 bases from J; bases unmatched to any gene: 5. The germline V gene encodes CDR1 SEHNR and CDR2 FQNEAQ (reference sequence). This CDR3 comprises 15 residues. The CDR3 loop reads CASSLPGGRAYEQYF. CDR3 bases: TGTGCCAGCAGCTTACCGGGAGGGCGAGCCTACGAGCAGTACTTC.